This T cell receptor beta chain was retrieved from a study of shared clonotypes between healthy human individuals. The CDR3 length is 14 residues. The V gene lost 2 bases and the J gene lost 5 bases, with 10 bases spanning the gap. In germline, CDR1 is MNHEY, CDR2 SVGAGI. At a deep level, the assay was run. Here immunoSEQ multiplex PCR was the method, and the copy in TCRdb shows in-frame clones only, minus some. The table has under 2,000,000 clones, about 95% seen once. The naive CD8 population came from CD45RO-negative cells selected for CCR7, without terminally differentiated effector memory CD45RA+ cells.

This receptor was taken from a man aged 18 to 35 in good health. The chain employs TRBV6-5 and TRBJ2-1; D is ambiguous. Sequenced input: naive CD8+ T cells sorted from blood. This CDR3 is CASSYAMGNNEQFF. CDR3 sequence (DNA): TGTGCCAGCAGTTACGCCATGGGGAACAATGAGCAGTTCTTC.